This T cell receptor (beta chain) emerged from a study of neurological immune-mediated disorders. Whole-study results and caveats: TCR-beta repertoires seemed private in all groups, with no expanded CDR3 amino acid sequences shared.

PBMCs numbering 2 million and stored at -80 C yielded the unsorted libraries. TCRdb reprocessed the 5' RACE reads with MiXCR, giving one entry per CDR3 protein. This sample has about 35,000 distinct CDR3 sequences; less than 5% occur once, and the top ten carry 2.2%. Germline V CDR1 and CDR2: SGHTA, FQGNSA. This CDR3 contains 16 residues. This clonotype was counted ten times or more. Its antigen remains unidentified. Germline is not matched at one junction end, which may reflect a read error. This clonotype was obtained from a man in his thirties or forties with multiple sclerosis. This rearrangement joins TRBV7-2 to TRBJ1-6, with 9 bases identical to TRBD1. The source material was PBMCs. The CDR3 DNA reads as TGTGCCAGCAGCCCCGGGACCGGGACAGGGAATTCACCCCTCAACTTT. The encoded protein is CASSPGTGTGNSPLNF. The full variable domain, with the rest looked up from reference TRBV7-2 and TRBJ1-6, is GAGVSQSPSNKVTEKGKDVELRCDPISGHTALYWYRQSLGQGLEFLIYFQGNSAPDKSGLPSDRFSAERTGGSVSTLTIQRTQQEDSAVYLCASSPGTGTGNSPLNFGNGTRLTVT.